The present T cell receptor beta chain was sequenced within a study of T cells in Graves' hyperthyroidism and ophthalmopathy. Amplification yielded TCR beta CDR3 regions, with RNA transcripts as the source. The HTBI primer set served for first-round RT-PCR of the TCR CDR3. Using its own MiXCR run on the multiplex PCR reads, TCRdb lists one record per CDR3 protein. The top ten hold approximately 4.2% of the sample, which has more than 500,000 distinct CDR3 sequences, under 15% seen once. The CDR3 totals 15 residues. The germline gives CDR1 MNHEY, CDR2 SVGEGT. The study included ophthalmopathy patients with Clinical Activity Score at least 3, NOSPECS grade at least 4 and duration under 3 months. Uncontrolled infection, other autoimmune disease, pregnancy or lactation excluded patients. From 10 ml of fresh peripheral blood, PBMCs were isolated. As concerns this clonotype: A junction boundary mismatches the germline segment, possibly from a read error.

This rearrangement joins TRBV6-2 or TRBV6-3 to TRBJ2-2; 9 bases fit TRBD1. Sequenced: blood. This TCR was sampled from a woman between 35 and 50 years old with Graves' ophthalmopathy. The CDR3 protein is CASSFDRGNTGELSF. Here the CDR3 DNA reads TGTGCCAGCAGTTTCGACAGGGGGAACACCGGGGAGCTGTCTTTT.